This T cell receptor (beta chain) was profiled in a study of blood T cell repertoires in COVID-19 (dated by TCRdb to between 2020 and 2021). Regarding the complete study: Collaborator samples came from the United States, Italy and Spain and covered acute and convalescent phases of COVID-19. The prospective study material was composed of cDNA or gDNA derived from T cells, B-cell-depleted T cells, or PBMCs. The samples were drawn from the first 160 participants of the ongoing ImmuneRACE study and from 1,200 or so subjects provided by 6 global collaborators. Subjects who had been exposed to COVID-19, were actively infected with it, or had recovered from it provided the deeply sampled blood TCRbeta repertoires that made up the dataset. Where available, HLA class I and class II types were taken from metadata supplied by the sample provider and were not determined by assay-based typing. A de-identified subject ID, COVID-19 status, age in years and sex were almost always included in the sample metadata. The repertoires were released in a freely available public database intended as a resource for research on the immune response to SARS-CoV-2. Paper-wide results and their limitations: The quantity of clinical and demographic metadata differed by source and by participant and was supplied without curation.

Note on this clone: Its antigen is unknown. It has no much larger one-base neighbor in the sample; base qualities were not kept.

V loses 2 bases, J loses 4 bases, and the germline ends lie 12 bases apart. Counted from cysteine to phenylalanine, this CDR3 has 15 amino acids. The retained sequence is limited to the CDR3, 45 bases, with the frame set at the first base. For CDR1 and CDR2, the germline V gene lists MNHEY and SVGEGT. Collaborating institutions collected whole blood in K2EDTA tubes following their own protocols. For TCRbeta analysis, collaborators shipped samples in one of three forms: frozen whole blood, isolated PBMCs, or DNA extracted from either of those sample types. TCRbeta CDR3 regions were amplified from genomic DNA using the immunoSEQ Assay, a bias-controlled multiplex PCR. The authors processed their data as follows. The number of nucleated cells in each sample was estimated from the amplification of reference gene primers within the assay. To quantify the absolute abundance of each unique TCRbeta CDR3 rearrangement, sequence reads were collapsed and filtered. For each sample, productive Simpson clonality was calculated as the square root of Simpson's diversity index over productive rearrangements. Drawn from immuneACCESS, this table holds only the in-frame rearrangements with V and J called that TCRdb kept. Clones are partly lost; checked studies trace under half to an unresolved V gene and leave the rest unexplained. The V and J calls and clone size were taken over from that table, and D and trimming were inferred from the DNA. The sample yields 200,000 to 250,000 clones; around 86% were counted once. Approximately 2.9% of the sample lies in the top ten.

The material sequenced was peripheral blood. The TCR sequence derives from a man in his sixties with acute or convalescent COVID-19. The chain is assembled from TRBV6-2 or TRBV6-3 and TRBJ1-3; no confident D gene assignment can be made. Read as DNA, the sequence is TGTGCCAGCAGTTACGGCAGGAATACCGGAAACACCATATATTTT. This translates into CASSYGRNTGNTIYF.